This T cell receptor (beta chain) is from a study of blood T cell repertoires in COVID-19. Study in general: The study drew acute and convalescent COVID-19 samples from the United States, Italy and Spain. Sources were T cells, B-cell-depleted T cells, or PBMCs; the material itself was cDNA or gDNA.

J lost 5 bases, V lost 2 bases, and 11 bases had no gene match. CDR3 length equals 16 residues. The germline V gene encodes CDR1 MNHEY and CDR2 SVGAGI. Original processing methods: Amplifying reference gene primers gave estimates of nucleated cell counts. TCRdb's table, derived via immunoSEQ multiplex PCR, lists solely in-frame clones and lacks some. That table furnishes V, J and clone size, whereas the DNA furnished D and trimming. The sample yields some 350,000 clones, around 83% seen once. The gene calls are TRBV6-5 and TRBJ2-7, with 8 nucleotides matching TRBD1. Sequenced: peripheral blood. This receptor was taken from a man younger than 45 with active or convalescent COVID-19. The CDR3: CASSYARTRTGNEQYF. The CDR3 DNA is TGTGCCAGCAGTTACGCGCGAACGAGGACAGGGAACGAGCAGTACTTC.